This T cell receptor beta chain comes out of a study of blood T cell repertoires in COVID-19. Trimming removed 4 bases at V and 3 bases at J, with 13 bases between. The CDR3 covers 15 residues. Looked up from germline, CDR1 is SGHRS and CDR2 is YFSETQ. The method was immunoSEQ multiplex PCR; TCRdb's version includes in-frame clones alone and lacks a portion of them. Of about 290,000 clones listed, around four fifths are singletons. Sequenced input: peripheral blood. This sequence originates from a woman between 45 and 60 years old with active or convalescent COVID-19. The chain uses TRBV5-1 and TRBJ2-2; TRBD1 is a possible D gene (6 bases). The CDR3 DNA is TGCGCCAGCAGCGCCGGACAGCTCGACACCGGGGAGCTGTTTTTT. Protein: CASSAGQLDTGELFF.